The T cell receptor (beta chain) under discussion was sequenced for a study of T cell repertoires in ileal Crohn's disease. Study-level background: Operated complications were stricturing disease (approximately 61%) and penetrating disease (about 40%). Findings and caveats of the study: Compared with CD4 T cells, sorted CD8 cells carried more expanded clones.

Profiled with immunoSEQ multiplex PCR; TCRdb holds only in-frame clones, not every one. The sample carries about 4,900 clones, around 87% recorded once. This CDR3 contains 13 residues. Unmatched junction bases numbered 2, after V lost 2 bases and J lost 5 bases. CDR1 is GTSNPN and CDR2 is SVGIG in the germline V gene (reference sequence). In the case of this clone: What it binds is not known.

Sequencing used ileal tissue. V is TRBV30 and J is TRBJ2-5; 10 bases agree with TRBD2. The sequence was obtained from an adult with Crohn's disease. CDR3: CAWSLAGVETQYF. As DNA, the CDR3 is TGTGCCTGGAGTCTAGCGGGGGTTGAGACCCAGTACTTC.